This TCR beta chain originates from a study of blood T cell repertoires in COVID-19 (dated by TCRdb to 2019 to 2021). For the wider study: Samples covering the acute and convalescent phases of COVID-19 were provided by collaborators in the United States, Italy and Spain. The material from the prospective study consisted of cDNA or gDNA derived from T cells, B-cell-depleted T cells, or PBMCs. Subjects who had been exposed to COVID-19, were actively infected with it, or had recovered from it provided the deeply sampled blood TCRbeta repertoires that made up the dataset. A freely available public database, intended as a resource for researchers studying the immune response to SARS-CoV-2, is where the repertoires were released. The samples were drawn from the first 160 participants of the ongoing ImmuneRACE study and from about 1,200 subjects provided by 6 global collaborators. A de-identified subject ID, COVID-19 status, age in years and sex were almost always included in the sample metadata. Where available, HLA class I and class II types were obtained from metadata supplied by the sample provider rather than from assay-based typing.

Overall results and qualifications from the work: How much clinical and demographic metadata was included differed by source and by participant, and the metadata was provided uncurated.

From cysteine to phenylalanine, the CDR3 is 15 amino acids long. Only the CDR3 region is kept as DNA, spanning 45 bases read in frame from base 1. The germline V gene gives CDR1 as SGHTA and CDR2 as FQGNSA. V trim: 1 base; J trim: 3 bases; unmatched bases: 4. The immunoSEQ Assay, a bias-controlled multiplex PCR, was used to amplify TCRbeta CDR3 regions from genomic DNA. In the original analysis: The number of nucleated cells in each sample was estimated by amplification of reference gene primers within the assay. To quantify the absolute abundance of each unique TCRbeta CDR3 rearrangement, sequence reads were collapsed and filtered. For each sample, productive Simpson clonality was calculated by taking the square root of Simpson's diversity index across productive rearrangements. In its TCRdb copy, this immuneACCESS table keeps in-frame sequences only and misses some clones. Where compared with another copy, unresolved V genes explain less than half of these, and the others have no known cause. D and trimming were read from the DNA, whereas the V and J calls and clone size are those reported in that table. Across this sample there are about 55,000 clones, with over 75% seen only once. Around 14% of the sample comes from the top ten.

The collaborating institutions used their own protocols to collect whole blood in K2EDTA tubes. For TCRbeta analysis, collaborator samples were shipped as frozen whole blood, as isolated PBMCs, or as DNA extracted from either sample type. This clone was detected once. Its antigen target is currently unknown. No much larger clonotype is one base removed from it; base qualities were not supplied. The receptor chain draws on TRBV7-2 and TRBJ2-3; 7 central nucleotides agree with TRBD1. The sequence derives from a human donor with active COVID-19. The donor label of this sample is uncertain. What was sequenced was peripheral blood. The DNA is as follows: TGTGCCAGCAGCTTAGACCCCAGGGGGACAGATACGCAGTATTTT. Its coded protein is CASSLDPRGTDTQYF.